The T cell receptor beta chain under discussion was sequenced for a study of CD8 T cell repertoires and HIV-1 epitope variants. Study details: Controls were a CMV, EBV and flu peptide pool, Ebola AY9 negative control, and no-peptide well. Tested: three Gag epitope families, Nef HW9 and YT9. The baseline condition was 1M T cells left uncultured. Study outcomes and limitations: Most of the nine antigen-specific clonotypes appeared cross-reactive to autologous or escape variants.

Measured with immunoSEQ multiplex PCR; TCRdb has only the in-frame clones, and not every one. The profile shows just under 3,500 clones, more than 55% of them singletons. Worth noting for this clone: The antigen is unknown.

This clonotype originated in a male donor with HIV. The specimen sequenced was cultured CD8+ T cells derived from PBMCs.

CDR3 DNA: TGTGCCAGCAGCCAGGACCAGAACACTGAAGCTTTCTTT. This encodes CASSQDQNTEAFF. The chain links TRBV7-9 to TRBJ1-1; D uncertain. The CDR3 consists of 13 residues. Trimming removed 5 bases at V and 1 base at J, with 8 bases between. The germline gives CDR1 SEHNR, CDR2 FQNEAQ (reference sequence).